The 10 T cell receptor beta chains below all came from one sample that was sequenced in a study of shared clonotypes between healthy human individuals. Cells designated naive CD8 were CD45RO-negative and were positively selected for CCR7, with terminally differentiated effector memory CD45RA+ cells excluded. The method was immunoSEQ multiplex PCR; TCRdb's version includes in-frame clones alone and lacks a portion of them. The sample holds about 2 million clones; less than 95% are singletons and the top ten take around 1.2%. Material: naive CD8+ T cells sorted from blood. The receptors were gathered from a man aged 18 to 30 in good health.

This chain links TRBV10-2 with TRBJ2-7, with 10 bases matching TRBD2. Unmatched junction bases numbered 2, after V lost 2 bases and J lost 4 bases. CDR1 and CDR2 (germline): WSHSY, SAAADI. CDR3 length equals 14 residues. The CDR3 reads CASSELAGAYEQYF. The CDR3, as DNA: TGCGCCAGCAGTGAGCTAGCGGGAGCTTACGAGCAGTACTTC.

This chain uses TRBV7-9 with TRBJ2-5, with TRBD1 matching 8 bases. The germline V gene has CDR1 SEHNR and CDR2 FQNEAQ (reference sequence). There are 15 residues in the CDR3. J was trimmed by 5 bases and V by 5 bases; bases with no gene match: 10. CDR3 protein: CASSPWTGRLETQYF. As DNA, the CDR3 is TGTGCCAGCAGCCCCTGGACAGGGAGGCTTGAGACCCAGTACTTC.

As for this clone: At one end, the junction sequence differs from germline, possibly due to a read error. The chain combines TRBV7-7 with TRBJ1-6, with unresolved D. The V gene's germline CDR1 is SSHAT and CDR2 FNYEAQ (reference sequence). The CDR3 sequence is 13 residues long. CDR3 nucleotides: TGTGCTAGCAGCCCAGACCCTATTTCACCCCTCCACTTT. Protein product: CASSPDPISPLHF.

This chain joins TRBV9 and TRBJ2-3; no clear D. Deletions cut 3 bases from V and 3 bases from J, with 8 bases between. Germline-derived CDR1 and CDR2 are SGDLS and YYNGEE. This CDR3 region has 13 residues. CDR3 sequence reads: CASSEGGTDTQYF. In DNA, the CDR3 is TGTGCCAGCAGCGAGGGCGGTACAGATACGCAGTATTTT.

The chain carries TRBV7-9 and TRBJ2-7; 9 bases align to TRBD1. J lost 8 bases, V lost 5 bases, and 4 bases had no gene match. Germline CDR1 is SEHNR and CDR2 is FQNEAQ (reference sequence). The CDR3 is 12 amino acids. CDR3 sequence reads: CASSPGQGKQYF. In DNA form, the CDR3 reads TGTGCCAGCAGCCCGGGACAGGGAAAGCAGTACTTC.

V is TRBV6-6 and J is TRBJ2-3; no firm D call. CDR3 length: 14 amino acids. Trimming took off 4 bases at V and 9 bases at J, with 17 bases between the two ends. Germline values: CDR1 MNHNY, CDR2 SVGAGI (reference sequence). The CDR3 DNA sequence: TGTGCCAGCAGTTCCCTGACTGGTATATTGACGCAGTATTTT. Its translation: CASSSLTGILTQYF.

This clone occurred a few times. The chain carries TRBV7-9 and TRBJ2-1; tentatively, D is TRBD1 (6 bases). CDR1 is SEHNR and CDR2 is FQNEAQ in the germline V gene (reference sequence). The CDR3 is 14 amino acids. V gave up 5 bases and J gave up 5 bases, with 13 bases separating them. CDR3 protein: CASSQSTGHNEQFF. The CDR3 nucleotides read TGTGCCAGCAGCCAATCGACAGGCCACAATGAGCAGTTCTTC.

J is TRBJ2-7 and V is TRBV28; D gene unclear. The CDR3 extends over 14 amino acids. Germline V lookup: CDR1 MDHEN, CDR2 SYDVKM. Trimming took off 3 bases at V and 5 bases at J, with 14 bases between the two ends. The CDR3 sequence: CASSFRTEPNEQYF. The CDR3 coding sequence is TGTGCCAGCAGTTTCAGAACAGAACCTAACGAGCAGTACTTC.

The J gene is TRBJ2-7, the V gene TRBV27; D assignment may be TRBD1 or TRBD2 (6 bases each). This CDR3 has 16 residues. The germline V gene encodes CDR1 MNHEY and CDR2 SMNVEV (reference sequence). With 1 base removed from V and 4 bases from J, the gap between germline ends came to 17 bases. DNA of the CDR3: TGTGCCAGCAGTTTATATGGGGGGCTGACGGCTTACGAGCAGTACTTC. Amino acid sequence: CASSLYGGLTAYEQYF.

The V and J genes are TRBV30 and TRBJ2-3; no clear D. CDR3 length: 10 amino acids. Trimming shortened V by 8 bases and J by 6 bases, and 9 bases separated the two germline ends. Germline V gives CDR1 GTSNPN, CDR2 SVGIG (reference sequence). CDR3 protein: CATESDTQYF. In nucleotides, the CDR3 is TGTGCCACCGAGTCGGATACGCAGTATTTT.